These 21 T cell receptor beta chains were sequenced from one sample in a study of beta chain features in type 1 diabetes. Study-wide results and limits: There was a moderate but significant shortening of TCRB CDR3s in all four CD4+ subsets of Type 1 diabetes patients.

Every isolated RNA sample was fully reverse transcribed, so sequencing captured expressed TCRB transcripts. The assay was immunoSEQ multiplex PCR, and TCRdb's table has in-frame clones only and misses some. The top ten hold 0.008% to 0.011% of the sample, which has approximately 360,000 clones, roughly 12% seen once. Antigens of these TCRs are unknown. Sequencing used naive CD4+ T cells from blood. These TCRs come from a woman younger than 35 with type 1 diabetes.

This clone was observed a handful of times. The V and J genes are TRBV7-8 and TRBJ1-5; D is perhaps TRBD1 (6 bases). The CDR3 consists of 16 residues. Germline CDR1 and CDR2: SGHVS and FQNEAQ. V was trimmed by 5 bases and J by 6 bases, leaving 20 bases between them. CDR3 residues: CASSVQGTPRGQPQHF. CDR3 sequence (DNA): TGTGCCAGCAGCGTACAGGGTACCCCAAGAGGTCAGCCCCAGCATTTT.

The V call is TRBV4-1, the J call TRBJ2-5, with unresolved D. V shed 4 bases and J shed 5 bases, with 11 bases lying between them. This CDR3 region has 13 residues. Germline-derived CDR1 and CDR2 are MGHRA and YSYEKL. The CDR3 DNA is TGCGCCAGCAGCCCCCAGGATTCCGAGACCCAGTACTTC. It codes for CASSPQDSETQYF.

This clone came up a few times. The rearrangement joins TRBV30 to TRBJ1-1; 7 nucleotides align to TRBD1. Germline V lookup: CDR1 GTSNPN, CDR2 SVGIG (reference sequence). V trimming: 3 bases; J trimming: 7 bases; junction bases outside the gene matches: 8. This CDR3 contains 13 residues. This CDR3 is CAWRTGTDYEAFF. The CDR3 nucleotides are TGTGCCTGGAGGACCGGGACAGATTATGAAGCTTTCTTT.

This chain links TRBV5-4 with TRBJ1-2; D remains ambiguous. The CDR3 totals 13 residues. The V end lost 1 base, the J end lost 1 base, and 5 bases lay between the germline ends. Germline V gene sequence: CDR1 SGHNT, CDR2 YYREEE (reference sequence). The CDR3 here is CASSLQDNYGYTF. CDR3 sequence (DNA): TGTGCCAGCAGCTTGCAGGATAACTATGGCTACACCTTC.

The chain is built from TRBV7-6 and TRBJ2-1; 7 nucleotides line up with TRBD2. This CDR3 is 17 amino acids long. CDR1 and CDR2 from the germline V gene are SGHVS and FNYEAQ. J lost 5 bases, V lost 2 bases, and 12 bases had no gene match. CDR3 sequence (DNA): TGTGCCAGCAGCTTATCCGGCGGGGCTAGCGGTAACAATGAGCAGTTCTTC. Amino acids: CASSLSGGASGNNEQFF.

This clone has just a few counts. V usage is TRBV9 and J usage is TRBJ2-5; 7 bases map to TRBD1. The CDR3 runs 14 residues. Germline-derived CDR1 and CDR2 are SGDLS and YYNGEE. The J segment lost 2 bases and the V segment lost 4 bases, leaving 5 bases of the junction unmatched. CDR3 in DNA: TGTGCCAGCAGCCTGGGCAGGGGGCAAGAGACCCAGTACTTC. Amino acids: CASSLGRGQETQYF.

There are a few counts of this clone. The sample contains more than one DNA sequence encoding this CDR3. V gene TRBV5-4 combines with J gene TRBJ2-7, with 8 bases aligning to TRBD1. The V segment lost 4 bases and the J segment 4 bases; nucleotides outside the gene matches: 7. Germline assignment: CDR1 SGHNT and CDR2 YYREEE (reference sequence). The CDR3 is 14 amino acids. DNA for the CDR3: TGTGCCAGCAGCCCAGGACAGGGTGGTTACGAGCAGTACTTC. Amino acid sequence: CASSPGQGGYEQYF. Looking up the rest from reference TRBV5-4 and TRBJ2-7 gives the full variable domain: ETGVTQSPTHLIKTRGQQVTLRCSSQSGHNTVSWYQQALGQGPQFIFQYYREEENGRGNFPPRFSGLQFPNYSSELNVNALELDDSALYLCASSPGQGGYEQYFGPGTRLTVT.

This chain links TRBV7-2 with TRBJ2-5; possibly TRBD2 for D (6 bases). There are 16 residues in the CDR3. With 2 bases removed from V and 5 bases from J, the gap between germline ends came to 18 bases. Germline CDR1 and CDR2: SGHTA and FQGNSA. The CDR3 DNA follows: TGTGCCAGCAGCTTACGACGGGGGACCCCCCGGGAGACCCAGTACTTC. Encoded protein: CASSLRRGTPRETQYF.

The J gene is TRBJ1-6, the V gene TRBV23-1; tentative D call: TRBD1 (6 bases). TRBV23-1 has ORF status, its function being uncertain. Trimming took off 11 bases at V and 10 bases at J, with 21 bases between the two ends. This CDR3 is built from 14 residues. The CDR3 DNA reads as TGCGCCGTTCAAACAGGGAAATTAGGATCACCCCTCCACTTT. Translated, it gives CAVQTGKLGSPLHF.

This clone was seen only a few times. V is TRBV7-2 and J is TRBJ1-2, with D tentatively TRBD1 (6 bases). The V and J ends lost 5 bases and 6 bases respectively, with 16 bases between them. Germline lookup yields CDR1 SGHTA and CDR2 FQGNSA. The CDR3 length is 14 residues. The DNA for the CDR3 is TGTGCCAGCAGCCCCGGGCCGGCAGGGGATGGCTACACCTTC. Amino acids: CASSPGPAGDGYTF.

The CDR3 DNA follows: TGTGCGAGCTCTACAGGGCAGGGTTACTACGAGCAGTACTTC. It encodes CASSTGQGYYEQYF. The chain has TRBV11-2 and TRBJ2-7, with D maybe TRBD1 (6 bases). This CDR3 region has 14 residues. CDR1 and CDR2 (germline): SGHAT, FQNNGV. Full variable domain (missing parts from reference TRBV11-2 and TRBJ2-7): EAGVAQSPRYKIIEKRQSVAFWCNPISGHATLYWYQQILGQGPKLLIQFQNNGVVDDSQLPKDRFSAERLKGVDSTLKIQPAKLEDSAVYLCASSTGQGYYEQYFGPGTRLTVT.

This clone was counted between two and nine times. The rearrangement joins TRBV18 to TRBJ1-2; 9 nucleotides agree with TRBD1. With 5 bases clipped from V and 4 bases from J, the junction kept 8 bases outside the gene matches. The germline CDR1 and CDR2 sequences are KGHSH and LQKENI. CDR3 length: 15 residues. The CDR3 region is CASSITGGAGYGYTF. CDR3 sequence (DNA): TGTGCCAGCTCAATAACAGGGGGCGCAGGCTATGGCTACACCTTC.

This clone came up a few times. The rearrangement joins TRBV20-1 to TRBJ2-1; D is uncertain. Trimming left V 4 bases short and J 7 bases short, with 8 bases between. This CDR3 has 11 amino acids. CDR1 is DFQATT, CDR2 SNEGSKA, per germline (reference sequence). Here the CDR3 DNA reads TGCAGTGCTACTAGATGGAATGAGCAGTTCTTC. This sequence encodes CSATRWNEQFF.

This clone has a handful of counts. This chain links TRBV13 with TRBJ2-5; the match to TRBD2 covers 10 bases. J lost 0 bases, V lost 0 bases, and 4 bases had no gene match. CDR1 PRHDT and CDR2 FYEKMQ come from the germline V gene (reference sequence). The CDR3 length is 17 residues. The CDR3: CASSLGLGTSDQETQYF. CDR3 DNA sequence: TGTGCCAGCAGCTTAGGCCTCGGGACTAGCGACCAAGAGACCCAGTACTTC.

V and J are TRBV4-2 and TRBJ2-3, with 8 bases matching TRBD2. The V segment lost 4 bases and the J segment 11 bases; nucleotides outside the gene matches: 8. The CDR3 totals 13 residues. Per the germline V gene, CDR1 is LGHNA and CDR2 is YNFKEQ. This chain's CDR3 is CASSRQAGDEQYF. Here the CDR3 DNA reads TGTGCCAGCAGCCGACAAGCGGGAGACGAGCAGTATTTT.

The chain is built from TRBV27 and TRBJ1-3, with TRBD1 matching 9 bases. The CDR3 has 15 residues. Unmatched junction bases numbered 3, after V lost 2 bases and J lost 4 bases. Germline V CDR1 and CDR2: MNHEY, SMNVEV (reference sequence). In DNA, the CDR3 is TGTGCCAGCAGTTTAGGGGGGACAGGGGGAAACACCATATATTTT. Amino acid sequence: CASSLGGTGGNTIYF.

The V and J genes are TRBV9 and TRBJ1-3; 7 positions match TRBD1. The V and J ends lost 4 bases and 0 bases, in that order; junction bases with no gene match: 7. This CDR3 region has 16 residues. Germline CDR1 is SGDLS and CDR2 is YYNGEE. CDR3 coding DNA: TGTGCCAGCAGCTACAACCGACAGGGCTCTGGAAACACCATATATTTT. This encodes CASSYNRQGSGNTIYF.

This clone appeared a few times. J is TRBJ2-2 and V is TRBV14; 8 bases line up with TRBD2. The CDR3 runs to 15 residues. The trim removed 4 bases at V and 6 bases at J, leaving 7 bases unmatched. Germline V CDR1 and CDR2: SGHDN, FVKESK. Here the CDR3 reads CASSLGREVAGELFF. The CDR3 DNA follows: TGTGCCAGCAGCCTCGGGCGGGAGGTGGCCGGGGAGCTGTTTTTT.

This clone appeared once. V and J are TRBV7-2 and TRBJ2-2; TRBD1 is a possible D gene (5 bases). V was trimmed by 7 bases and J by 7 bases, leaving 10 bases between them. The CDR3 has 12 residues. Germline CDR1 is SGHTA and CDR2 is FQGNSA. This CDR3 is CASNQGNGELFF. The CDR3 DNA follows: TGTGCCAGCAACCAGGGTAACGGGGAGCTGTTTTTT.

This clone was seen a few times. The V gene is TRBV6-5, the J gene TRBJ1-4; weak D call: TRBD1 (5 bases). The CDR3 contains 14 residues. Trimming took off 3 bases at V and 8 bases at J, with 13 bases between the two ends. Germline lookup yields CDR1 MNHEY and CDR2 SVGAGI. CDR3 bases: TGTGCCAGCAGTTATAGGGCAGGGAAAGAAAAACTGTTTTTT. Encoded protein: CASSYRAGKEKLFF.

The V call is TRBV30, the J call TRBJ2-3; the match to TRBD1 covers 8 bases. Per germline, CDR1 GTSNPN and CDR2 SVGIG (reference sequence). This CDR3 is built from 13 residues. V trimming: 1 base; J trimming: 4 bases; junction bases outside the gene matches: 1. The CDR3 nucleotides read TGTGCCTGGAGTGGGACAGGGTCAGATACGCAGTATTTT. This gives the protein CAWSGTGSDTQYF.